This TCR beta chain was sequenced for a study of OX40 agonist ivuxolimab in advanced cancers. Study summary: Clinicians treated patients with ivuxolimab, an agonistic anti-OX40 (CD134) antibody. The study's findings and limits: Some of the lowest clonal expansion was seen in partial responders at 0.1-3.0 mg/kg.

In this sample, this clone turned up once. The antigen is unknown. The assay was immunoSEQ multiplex PCR, and TCRdb's table has in-frame clones only and misses some. The sample shows about 130,000 clones, around 93% of them seen only once. Trimming removed 1 base at V and 4 bases at J, with 21 bases between. The CDR3 contains 18 residues. Per the germline V gene, CDR1 is SGHDT and CDR2 is YYEEEE. The source was CD4+ or CD8+ T cells sorted from blood, collected in a trial of the OX40 agonist ivuxolimab. The receptor was derived from an adult with an advanced solid tumor such as melanoma, head and neck, liver or kidney cancer. The gene calls are TRBV5-6 and TRBJ2-1, with D possibly matching TRBD2 (6 bases). The CDR3 DNA reads TGTGCCAGCAGCTTGCGACCTGACCAGGGAGGAGCATACAATGAGCAGTTCTTC. Translated: CASSLRPDQGGAYNEQFF.